These 21 T cell receptor beta chains share one sample of origin, sequenced in a study of T cells in Graves' hyperthyroidism and ophthalmopathy. Amplification of TCR beta CDR3 regions was performed using RNA transcripts as template. A set of HTBI primers served as the primers for a first-round RT-PCR of the TCR CDR3. TCRdb recomputed calls from the multiplex PCR reads with MiXCR, one row per CDR3 protein. The table has roughly 520,000 distinct CDR3 sequences, approximately 25% seen once. What was sequenced was blood. Source of these receptors: a woman in her twenties or thirties with Graves' ophthalmopathy.

This clonotype was detected only a few times. The J gene is TRBJ2-5, the V gene TRBV5-1, with 9 nucleotides matching TRBD1. Germline CDR1 is SGHRS and CDR2 is YFSETQ. The V segment lost 0 bases and the J segment 8 bases; nucleotides outside the gene matches: 20. The CDR3 has 19 residues. For the CDR3, the DNA is TGCGCCAGCAGCTTGGATCTTGGTCTTTGGGACAGGGCTAGGGGAACCCAGTACTTC. It codes for CASSLDLGLWDRARGTQYF. Drawing the rest from reference TRBV5-1 and TRBJ2-5, the complete variable domain is KAGVTQTPRYLIKTRGQQVTLSCSPISGHRSVSWYQQTPGQGLQFLFEYFSETQRNKGNFPGRFSGRQFSNSRSEMNVSTLELGDSALYLCASSLDLGLWDRARGTQYFGPGTRLLVL.

The gene calls are TRBV7-2 and TRBJ2-7; D is uncertain. CDR3 length equals 15 residues. Trimming left V 5 bases short and J 3 bases short, with 17 bases between. Germline V gene sequence: CDR1 SGHTA, CDR2 FQGNSA. Written as DNA, the CDR3 is TGTGCCAGCAGCCTCGAAGCCGCTAGAGGCTACGAGCAGTACTTC. The encoded protein is CASSLEAARGYEQYF.

The rearrangement uses TRBV6-1 and TRBJ1-2, with a possible D match to TRBD1 (6 bases). Trimming removed 4 bases at V and 8 bases at J, with 14 bases between. Germline V CDR1 and CDR2: MNHNS, SASEGT. The CDR3 contains 13 residues. The CDR3 region has the DNA TGTGCCAGCAGTGGATATTCGACAGGCGGCTACACCTTC. This sequence encodes CASSGYSTGGYTF.

J is TRBJ2-7 and V is TRBV6-1; 7 nucleotides align to TRBD2. Germline lookup yields CDR1 MNHNS and CDR2 SASEGT. The CDR3 is 16 residues long. The V and J ends lost 6 bases and 0 bases, in that order; junction bases with no gene match: 11. This CDR3 reads CASSTSDEGSSYEQYF. The DNA for the CDR3 is TGTGCCAGCAGCACTAGCGACGAAGGGAGCTCCTACGAGCAGTACTTC.

The genes are TRBV19 and TRBJ2-2, with D uncertain. This CDR3 is built from 14 residues. Trimming left V 9 bases short and J 3 bases short, with 14 bases between. Germline-derived CDR1 and CDR2 are LNHDA and SQIVND (reference sequence). The CDR3 loop is CASRPERDTGELFF. The CDR3 nucleotides are TGTGCCAGCCGGCCGGAACGGGACACCGGGGAGCTGTTTTTT. Drawing the rest from reference TRBV19 and TRBJ2-2, the complete variable domain is DGGITQSPKYLFRKEGQNVTLSCEQNLNHDAMYWYRQDPGQGLRLIYYSQIVNDFQKGDIAEGYSVSREKKESFPLTVTSAQKNPTAFYLCASRPERDTGELFFGEGSRLTVL.

This clonotype was observed many times. The chain couples TRBV28 to TRBJ1-2, with no clear D. The CDR3 has 15 amino acids. Trimming pared 3 bases from V and 2 bases from J, leaving 13 bases between. CDR1 MDHEN and CDR2 SYDVKM come from the germline V gene. CDR3 region: CASSFGIGVNYGYTF. CDR3 bases: TGTGCCAGCAGTTTCGGGATCGGTGTAAACTATGGCTACACCTTC.

This clonotype has ten or more counts. The genes are TRBV7-2 and TRBJ1-2; D ambiguous. This CDR3 is built from 12 residues. Trimming removed 2 bases at V and 6 bases at J, with 7 bases between. Germline V CDR1 and CDR2: SGHTA, FQGNSA. CDR3 in amino acids: CASSLFGNGYTF. The CDR3 DNA reads TGTGCCAGCAGCTTATTTGGGAATGGCTACACCTTC. The full variable domain, with the rest looked up from reference TRBV7-2 and TRBJ1-2, is GAGVSQSPSNKVTEKGKDVELRCDPISGHTALYWYRQSLGQGLEFLIYFQGNSAPDKSGLPSDRFSAERTGGSVSTLTIQRTQQEDSAVYLCASSLFGNGYTFGSGTRLTVV.

This clonotype was recorded at least ten times. The V and J genes are TRBV3-1 and TRBJ2-7; the D call may be TRBD1 or TRBD2 (5 bases each). CDR1 and CDR2 (germline): LGHDT, YNNKEL (reference sequence). The germline V and J ends were trimmed by 1 base and 4 bases, with 8 bases remaining between them. The CDR3 is made up of 13 amino acids. CDR3 residues: CASSQGDGYEQYF. The CDR3 DNA sequence: TGTGCCAGCAGCCAAGGGGACGGTTACGAGCAGTACTTC.

The chain couples TRBV4-1 to TRBJ1-1; TRBD1 matches 8 bases. The CDR3 covers 14 residues. CDR1 and CDR2 from the germline V gene are MGHRA and YSYEKL. V shed 4 bases, J shed 8 bases, and the junction held 9 bases outside the gene matches. CDR3 loop: CASSPWTGTWEAFF. DNA for the CDR3: TGCGCCAGCAGCCCGTGGACAGGGACTTGGGAAGCTTTCTTT.

In its sample, this clonotype was seen many times. The rearrangement links TRBV18 to TRBJ2-7, with D uncertain. Trimming pared 2 bases from V and 3 bases from J, leaving 8 bases between. CDR3 length: 13 amino acids. Germline V gene sequence: CDR1 KGHSH, CDR2 LQKENI. CDR3 region: CASSPSPDYEQYF. The CDR3 DNA reads as TGTGCCAGCTCACCAAGCCCAGACTACGAGCAGTACTTC.

V is TRBV15 and J is TRBJ1-1, with D maybe TRBD1 (5 bases). V shed 0 bases and J shed 11 bases, with 19 bases lying between them. CDR1 LNHNV and CDR2 YYDKDF come from the germline V gene (reference sequence). CDR3 length: 15 residues. CDR3 protein: CATSREIGTHQRAFF. CDR3 DNA sequence: TGTGCCACCAGCAGAGAGATTGGGACCCACCAACGGGCTTTCTTT.

This clonotype was seen a few times. This sequence joins TRBV20-1 and TRBJ2-5, with D perhaps matching TRBD1 (7 bases). The CDR3 is 13 residues long. Germline loops: CDR1 DFQATT, CDR2 SNEGSKA (reference sequence). The ends were cut back, 5 bases at V and 6 bases at J, with 16 bases in the middle. CDR3 bases: TGCAGTGCTGGCCCGCAGGGGGGAAAGACCCAGTACTTC. It is translated as CSAGPQGGKTQYF.

This clonotype was recorded many times. V gene TRBV6-1 combines with J gene TRBJ1-6, with D maybe TRBD1 (6 bases). The CDR3 is made up of 14 amino acids. The ends were cut back, 8 bases at V and 4 bases at J, with 12 bases in the middle. CDR1 and CDR2 (germline): MNHNS, SASEGT. The CDR3 protein is CASRRGGYNSPLHF. In nucleotides, the CDR3 is TGTGCCAGCCGGAGAGGGGGTTATAATTCACCCCTCCACTTT.

This clonotype came up many times. The CDR3 reads CASTSLFGEQYF. The DNA for the CDR3 is TGTGCCAGCACCTCCCTTTTTGGTGAGCAGTACTTC. This chain uses TRBV12-3 or TRBV12-4 with TRBJ2-7, with no clear D. CDR3 length equals 12 residues. Trimming cost V 7 bases and J 7 bases, with 14 bases left between them.

This clonotype was recorded many times. This rearrangement joins TRBV30 to TRBJ1-1; TRBD1 aligns across 8 bases. Germline V CDR1 and CDR2: GTSNPN, SVGIG (reference sequence). V lost 5 bases and J lost 4; bases outside the gene matches: 6. The CDR3 contains 13 residues. The CDR3 region is CAWAGQEGTEAFF. The DNA for the CDR3 is TGTGCCTGGGCGGGACAGGAGGGCACTGAAGCTTTCTTT.

The chain is built from TRBV6-5 and TRBJ1-5; D perhaps matches TRBD1 (5 bases). Germline V gives CDR1 MNHEY, CDR2 SVGAGI. The CDR3 covers 15 residues. Trimming stripped 0 bases from V and 7 bases from J, with 13 bases between. CDR3 bases: TGTGCCAGCAGTTACTCGAGTGGGGGTAGACAGCCCCAGCATTTT. Translated, it gives CASSYSSGGRQPQHF.

The chain combines TRBV20-1 with TRBJ2-7, with 8 bases lining up with TRBD1. The CDR3 is 15 amino acids. Germline CDR1 DFQATT, CDR2 SNEGSKA (reference sequence). V was pared by 5 bases and J by 7 bases, with 16 bases of the junction left unmatched. CDR3 loop: CSAHLPDRAVREQYF. The CDR3 bases are TGCAGTGCTCACCTTCCGGACAGGGCTGTTCGGGAGCAGTACTTC.

V is TRBV12-3 or TRBV12-4 and J is TRBJ2-5; no clear D. The V end lost 6 bases, the J end lost 5 bases, and 16 bases lay between the germline ends. The CDR3 sequence is 14 residues long. This CDR3 reads CASSQDPLGETQYF. In nucleotides, the CDR3 is TGTGCCAGCAGCCAAGACCCTTTGGGGGAGACCCAGTACTTC.

The V call is TRBV28, the J call TRBJ1-2; D uncertain. The V end was cut by 3 bases, the J end by 6 bases, with 20 bases between. Germline CDR1 is MDHEN and CDR2 is SYDVKM. CDR3 length: 16 residues. The chain's CDR3 is CASSFNEGSGDDGYTF. The CDR3 DNA sequence: TGTGCCAGCAGTTTTAATGAGGGCTCGGGTGATGATGGCTACACCTTC.

This clonotype has more than one count but fewer than ten. The V and J genes are TRBV5-1 and TRBJ1-1, with a weak D call TRBD1 (5 bases). Germline assignment: CDR1 SGHRS and CDR2 YFSETQ. The CDR3 runs to 18 residues. V lost 5 bases and J 1 base, leaving 24 bases between the germline ends. CDR3: CASRNGIGDQGSNTEAFF. The CDR3, as DNA: TGCGCCAGCAGAAATGGTATCGGTGATCAGGGATCGAACACTGAAGCTTTCTTT.

This clonotype was detected many times. The chain employs TRBV11-2 and TRBJ2-7; D possibly uses TRBD1 or TRBD2 (5 bases each). This CDR3 is built from 15 residues. The germline V gene has CDR1 SGHAT and CDR2 FQNNGV. Trimming took off 1 base at V and 3 bases at J, with 13 bases between the two ends. The CDR3 sequence is CASSLGWGRHYEQYF. CDR3 bases: TGTGCCAGCAGCTTAGGATGGGGGAGACACTACGAGCAGTACTTC.